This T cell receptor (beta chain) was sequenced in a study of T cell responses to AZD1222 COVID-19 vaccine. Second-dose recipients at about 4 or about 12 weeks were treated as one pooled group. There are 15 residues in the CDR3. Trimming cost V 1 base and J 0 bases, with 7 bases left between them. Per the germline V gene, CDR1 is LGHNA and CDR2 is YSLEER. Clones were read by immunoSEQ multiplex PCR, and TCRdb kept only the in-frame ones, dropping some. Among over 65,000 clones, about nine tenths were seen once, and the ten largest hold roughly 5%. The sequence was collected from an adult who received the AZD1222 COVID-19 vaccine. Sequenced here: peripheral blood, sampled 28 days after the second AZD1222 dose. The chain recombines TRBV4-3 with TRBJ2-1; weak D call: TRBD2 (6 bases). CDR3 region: CASSQGRGSYNEQFF. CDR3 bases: TGCGCCAGCAGCCAAGGGAGGGGCTCCTACAATGAGCAGTTCTTC.